The 4 T cell receptor beta chains below were found in one sample sequenced in a study of tumour-infiltrating T cells in Burkitt lymphoma. Clones were sequenced by immunoSEQ multiplex PCR, and TCRdb holds only the in-frame ones, with some missing. In the table there are 4,000 to 6,000 clones, 11% of which are singletons. Sequencing was performed on tumor tissue. Every receptor here comes from a human donor with diffuse large B-cell lymphoma.

Sample share makes this clone large. V usage is TRBV19 and J usage is TRBJ1-5; tentative D call: TRBD1 (5 bases). Looked up from germline, CDR1 is LNHDA and CDR2 is SQIVND (reference sequence). The CDR3 contains 15 residues. Between the trimmed V and J ends, which lost 3 bases and 1 base, there was a span of 10 bases. The CDR3 sequence: CASSIQGGSNQPQHF. CDR3 coding DNA: TGTGCCAGTAGTATCCAGGGCGGCAGCAATCAGCCCCAGCATTTT.

The V call is TRBV28, the J call TRBJ1-4, with a possible D match to TRBD1 (5 bases). CDR1 and CDR2 (germline): MDHEN, SYDVKM. The CDR3 has 13 amino acids. The germline V and J ends were trimmed by 8 bases and 5 bases, with 12 bases remaining between them. The DNA of the CDR3 is TGTGCCAGCCAGGGCCCCTTCAATGAAAAACTGTTTTTT. Its protein is CASQGPFNEKLFF.

J is TRBJ1-2 and V is TRBV14; D possibly corresponds to TRBD1 (5 bases). This CDR3 is 15 amino acids long. Germline V CDR1 and CDR2: SGHDN, FVKESK. V was pared by 4 bases and J by 4 bases, with 16 bases between. The CDR3 DNA is TGTGCCAGCAGCCCGACCGGGGGGTCTTCCTATGGCTACACCTTC. It codes for CASSPTGGSSYGYTF.

The J gene is TRBJ1-2, the V gene TRBV6-1; 11 bases map to TRBD1. The V and J ends lost 2 bases and 4 bases, in that order; junction bases with no gene match: 15. The germline V gene encodes CDR1 MNHNS and CDR2 SASEGT. The CDR3 is made up of 19 amino acids. CDR3 protein: CASSELPRDRGALAYGYTF. The CDR3 coding sequence is TGTGCCAGCAGTGAACTCCCCCGGGACAGGGGGGCCCTCGCCTATGGCTACACCTTC.